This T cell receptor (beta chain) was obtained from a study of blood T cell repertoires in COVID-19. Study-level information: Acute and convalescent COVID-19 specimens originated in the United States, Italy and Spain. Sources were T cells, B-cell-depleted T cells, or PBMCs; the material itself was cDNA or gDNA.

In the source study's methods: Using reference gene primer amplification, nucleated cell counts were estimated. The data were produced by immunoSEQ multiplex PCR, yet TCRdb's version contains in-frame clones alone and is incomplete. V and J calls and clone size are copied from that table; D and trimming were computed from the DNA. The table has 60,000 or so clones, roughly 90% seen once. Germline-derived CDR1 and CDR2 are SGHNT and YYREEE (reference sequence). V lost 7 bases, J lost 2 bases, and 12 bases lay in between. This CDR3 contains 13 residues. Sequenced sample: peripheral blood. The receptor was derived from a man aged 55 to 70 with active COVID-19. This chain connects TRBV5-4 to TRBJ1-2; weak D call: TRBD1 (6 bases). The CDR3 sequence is CASGGQDNYGYTF. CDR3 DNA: TGTGCCAGCGGGGGACAAGACAACTATGGCTACACCTTC.